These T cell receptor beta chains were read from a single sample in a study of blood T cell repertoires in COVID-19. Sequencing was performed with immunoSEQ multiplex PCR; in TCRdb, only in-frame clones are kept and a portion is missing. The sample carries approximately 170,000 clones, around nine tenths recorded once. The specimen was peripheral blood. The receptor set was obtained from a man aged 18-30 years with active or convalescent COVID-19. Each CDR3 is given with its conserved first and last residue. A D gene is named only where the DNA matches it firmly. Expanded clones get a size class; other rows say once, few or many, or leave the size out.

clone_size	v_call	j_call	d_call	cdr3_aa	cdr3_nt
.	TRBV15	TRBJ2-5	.	CATSRDPSAETQYF	TGTGCCACCAGCAGAGATCCTAGCGCGGAGACCCAGTACTTC
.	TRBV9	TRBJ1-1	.	CASTRGGRETEAFF	TGTGCCAGCACCAGGGGAGGGCGGGAAACTGAAGCTTTCTTT
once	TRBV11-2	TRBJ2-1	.	CASSLGTFGEQFF	TGTGCCAGCAGCTTAGGGACTTTTGGTGAGCAGTTCTTC
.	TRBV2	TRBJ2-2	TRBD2	CASSGLAETNTGELFF	TGTGCCAGCAGTGGACTAGCGGAGACGAACACCGGGGAGCTGTTTTTT
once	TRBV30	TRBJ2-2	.	CAWSAGKAGELFF	TGTGCCTGGAGTGCAGGGAAAGCCGGGGAGCTGTTTTTT
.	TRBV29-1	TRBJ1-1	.	CSVAPHDSLGTEAFF	TGCAGCGTTGCTCCCCACGACAGCCTTGGCACTGAAGCTTTCTTT
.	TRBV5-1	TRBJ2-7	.	CASSLASSGEQYF	TGCGCCAGCAGCTTGGCATCAAGCGGCGAGCAGTACTTC
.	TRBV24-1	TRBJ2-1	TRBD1	CATSDQGQGPRIYNEQFF	TGTGCCACCAGTGACCAGGGACAGGGGCCCCGAATTTACAATGAGCAGTTCTTC
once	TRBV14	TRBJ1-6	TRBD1	CASSRIGTGYSPLHF	TGTGCCAGCAGCCGGATCGGGACAGGGTATTCACCCCTCCACTTT
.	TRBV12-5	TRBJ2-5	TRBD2	CASGGLAGAVETQYF	TGTGCTAGTGGCGGACTAGCGGGAGCGGTTGAGACCCAGTACTTC
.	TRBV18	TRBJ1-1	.	CASSPRIGGTEAFF	TGTGCCAGCTCACCCCGGATAGGCGGGACTGAAGCTTTCTTT
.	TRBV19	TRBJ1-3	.	CASSTGTSAGNTIYF	TGTGCCAGTAGTACGGGGACAAGTGCTGGAAACACCATATATTTT
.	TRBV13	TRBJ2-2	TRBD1	CASSLGTDPNTGELFF	TGTGCCAGCAGCTTGGGGACAGACCCGAACACCGGGGAGCTGTTTTTT